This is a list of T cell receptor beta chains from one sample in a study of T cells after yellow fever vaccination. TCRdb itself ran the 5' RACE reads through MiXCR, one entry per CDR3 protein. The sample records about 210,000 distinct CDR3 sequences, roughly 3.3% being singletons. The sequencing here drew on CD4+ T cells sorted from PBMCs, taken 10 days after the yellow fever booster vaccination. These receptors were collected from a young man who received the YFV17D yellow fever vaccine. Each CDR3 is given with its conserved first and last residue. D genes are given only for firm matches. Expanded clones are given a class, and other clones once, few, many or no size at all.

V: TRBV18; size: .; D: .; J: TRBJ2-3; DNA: TGTGCCAGCTCACCCTCTAGCCCAGATACGCAGTATTTT; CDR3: CASSPSSPDTQYF
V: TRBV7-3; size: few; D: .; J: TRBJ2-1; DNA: TGTGCCAGCGGCGTAACCTACAATGAGCAGTTCTTC; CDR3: CASGVTYNEQFF
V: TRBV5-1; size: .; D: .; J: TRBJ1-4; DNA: TGCGCCAGCAGCGGGATCGGACAGTTCAATGAAAAACTGTTTTTT; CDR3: CASSGIGQFNEKLFF
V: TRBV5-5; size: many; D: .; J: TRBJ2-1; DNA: TGTGCCAGCAGCTTGCGGCGGTACAATGAGCAGTTCTTC; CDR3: CASSLRRYNEQFF
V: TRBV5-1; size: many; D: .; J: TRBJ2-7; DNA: TGCGCCAGCAGCTTGGACAGACCCTACGAGCAGTACTTC; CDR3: CASSLDRPYEQYF
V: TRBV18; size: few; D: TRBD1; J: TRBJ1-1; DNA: TGTGCCAGCTCACCACCCCGGGACAGGTGGGACACTGAAGCTTTCTTT; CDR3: CASSPPRDRWDTEAFF
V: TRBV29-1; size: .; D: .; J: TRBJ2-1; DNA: TGCAGCGTTGGGGTTCGACAGAAAAATGAGCAGTTCTTC; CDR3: CSVGVRQKNEQFF
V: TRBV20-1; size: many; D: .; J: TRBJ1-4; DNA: TGCAGTGCCTCCGGGGGGGGCGATGAAAAACTGTTTTTT; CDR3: CSASGGGDEKLFF
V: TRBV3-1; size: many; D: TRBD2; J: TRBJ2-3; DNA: TGTGCCAGCAGCCAAGTGCTTGAACTAGCGGGGCTCGATACGCAGTATTTT; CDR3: CASSQVLELAGLDTQYF
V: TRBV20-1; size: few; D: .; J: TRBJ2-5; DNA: TGCAGTGCTAGCATCGGGGGTCAAGAGACCCAGTACTTC; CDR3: CSASIGGQETQYF
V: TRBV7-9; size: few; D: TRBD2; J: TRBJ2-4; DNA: TGTGCCAGCAGCCGCGGGGGTTCCAAAAACATTCAGTACTTC; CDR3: CASSRGGSKNIQYF
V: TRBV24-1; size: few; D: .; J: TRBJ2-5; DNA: TGTGCCACCAGTGATTTTGGCAGACAAGAGACCCAGTACTTC; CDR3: CATSDFGRQETQYF
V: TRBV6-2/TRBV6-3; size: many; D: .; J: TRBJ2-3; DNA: TGTGCCAGCATTCCGCCCCAGGGTACCGACACAGGAGATACGCAGTATTTT; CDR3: CASIPPQGTDTGDTQYF
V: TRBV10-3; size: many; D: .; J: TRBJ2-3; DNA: TGTGCCATCAGTGAGTCCCGACAGACTAGCACAGATACGCAGTATTTT; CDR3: CAISESRQTSTDTQYF
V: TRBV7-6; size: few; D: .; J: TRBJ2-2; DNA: TGTGCCAGCAGCTCCCCAGGGTCCCTGGACACCGGGGAGCTGTTTTTT; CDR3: CASSSPGSLDTGELFF
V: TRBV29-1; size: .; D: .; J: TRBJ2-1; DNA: TGCAGCGTTTCCCGTTTGGGGGTTGGGAACAATGAGCAGTTCTTC; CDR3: CSVSRLGVGNNEQFF
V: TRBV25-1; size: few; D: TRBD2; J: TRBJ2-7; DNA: TGTGCCAGCAGTTGGGGGGGTTACGAGCAGTACTTC; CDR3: CASSWGGYEQYF
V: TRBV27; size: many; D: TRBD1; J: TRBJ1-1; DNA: TGTGCCAGCAGGCTGACAGGGTACGGCACTGAAGCTTTCTTT; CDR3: CASRLTGYGTEAFF
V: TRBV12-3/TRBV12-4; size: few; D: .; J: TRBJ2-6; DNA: TGTGCCAGCAGGGATACCTCTGGGGCCAACGTCCTGACTTTC; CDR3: CASRDTSGANVLTF
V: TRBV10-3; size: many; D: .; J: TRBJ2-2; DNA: TGTGCCATCAGTGGGGGGCTCTGGGACACCGGGGAGCTGTTTTTT; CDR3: CAISGGLWDTGELFF
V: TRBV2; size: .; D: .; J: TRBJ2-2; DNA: TGTGCCAGCAGGTGGACGCACGGGGAGCTGTTTTTT; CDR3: CASRWTHGELFF
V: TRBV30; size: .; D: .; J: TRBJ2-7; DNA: TGTGCCTGGAGTGTAGGAGGGGGCCTCTACGAGCAGTACTTC; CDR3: CAWSVGGGLYEQYF
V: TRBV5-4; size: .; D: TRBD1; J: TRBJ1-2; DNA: TGTGCCAGCAGCTTCGGACAGGAGGGATATGGCTACACCTTC; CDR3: CASSFGQEGYGYTF
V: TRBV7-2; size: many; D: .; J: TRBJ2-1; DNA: TGTGCCAGCACCCGAACAGGGTACTCCTACAATGAGCAGTTCTTC; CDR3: CASTRTGYSYNEQFF
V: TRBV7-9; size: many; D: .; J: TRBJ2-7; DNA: TGTGCCAGCAGCCCACTGGGGACTGGGCAGTACTTC; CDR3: CASSPLGTGQYF
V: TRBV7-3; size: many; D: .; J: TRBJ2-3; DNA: TGTGCCAGCAGCTTAAGCGTCCGAGGAAGAGATACGCAGTATTTT; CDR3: CASSLSVRGRDTQYF
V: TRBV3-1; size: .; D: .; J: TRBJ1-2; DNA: TGTGCCAGCAGCCACCGGGACCGAGGGGTTGTTAACTATGGCTACACCTTC; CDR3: CASSHRDRGVVNYGYTF
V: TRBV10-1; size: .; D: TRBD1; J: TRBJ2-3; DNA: TGCGCCAGCAGTCGACAGGGATCAGATACGCAGTATTTT; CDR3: CASSRQGSDTQYF
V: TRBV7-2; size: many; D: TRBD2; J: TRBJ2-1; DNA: TGTGCCAGCGGGGGGGTAGGCGCCGATCTTGAGCAGTTCTTC; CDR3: CASGGVGADLEQFF
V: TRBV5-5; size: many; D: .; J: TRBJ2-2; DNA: TGTGCCAGCAGCTCCAGGGAATCGAACACCGGGGAGCTGTTTTTT; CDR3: CASSSRESNTGELFF
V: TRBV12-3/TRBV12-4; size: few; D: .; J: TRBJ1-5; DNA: TGTGCCAGCAGTTCGACCCTCAGCAATCAGCCCCAGCATTTT; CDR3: CASSSTLSNQPQHF
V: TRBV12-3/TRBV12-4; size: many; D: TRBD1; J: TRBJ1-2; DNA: TGTGCCAGCACAAAACAGGGGGTAGGGGGCTACACCTTC; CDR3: CASTKQGVGGYTF
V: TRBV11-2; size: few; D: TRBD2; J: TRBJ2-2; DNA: TGTGCCAGCAGCGCAAACCTAGCGGGGGCGTCTGGGGAGCTGTTTTTT; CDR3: CASSANLAGASGELFF
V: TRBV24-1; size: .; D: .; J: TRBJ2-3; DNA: TGTGCCACCAGTGGAGGGTCCGGGGGTACGCAGTATTTT; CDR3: CATSGGSGGTQYF
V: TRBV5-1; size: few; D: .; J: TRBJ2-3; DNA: TGCGCCAGCAGCTTTGAGGGGGCAGATACGCAGTATTTT; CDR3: CASSFEGADTQYF
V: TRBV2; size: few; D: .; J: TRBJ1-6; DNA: TGTGCCAGCAAGGTGGGCAGCAATTATAATTCACCCCTCCACTTT; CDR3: CASKVGSNYNSPLHF
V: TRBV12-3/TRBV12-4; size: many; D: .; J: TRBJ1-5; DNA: TGTGCCAGCAGTTTAGCGCTGGGGAAGGAGGGCAATCAGCCCCAGCATTTT; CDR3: CASSLALGKEGNQPQHF
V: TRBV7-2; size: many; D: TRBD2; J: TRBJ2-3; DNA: TGTGCCAGCAGCTTAAGGCGGGGGAGGGTAGATACGCAGTATTTT; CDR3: CASSLRRGRVDTQYF
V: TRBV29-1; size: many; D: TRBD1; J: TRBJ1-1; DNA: TGCAGCGTTGAAGGGGACAGGGGCGGAAGGTGGAACACTGAAGCTTTCTTT; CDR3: CSVEGDRGGRWNTEAFF
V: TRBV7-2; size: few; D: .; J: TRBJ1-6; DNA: TGTGCCAGCAGCTCGAATCGTTCACCCCTCCACTTT; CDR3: CASSSNRSPLHF
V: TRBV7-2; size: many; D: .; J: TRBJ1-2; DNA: TGTGCCAGCAGCTTATCGTATGGCTACACCTTC; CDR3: CASSLSYGYTF
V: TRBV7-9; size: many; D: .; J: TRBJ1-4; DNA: TGTGCCAGCAGCTTCGGGTTTCGTGAAAAACTGTTTTTT; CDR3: CASSFGFREKLFF